This T cell receptor (beta chain) appears in the sequencing data of a study of blood T cells in healthy people across ages (dated by TCRdb to the mid-2010s). For the wider study: In model experiments, roughly one uniquely barcoded TCR beta cDNA molecule per two T cells was captured by template switching. The study measured age-related changes in TCR beta repertoire diversity using deep sequencing normalized with unique cDNA molecular identifiers. Donors were grouped into four age groups: young (average roughly 15 years), middle-aged (roughly 38), aged (around 60) and long-lived (around 80). For two donors (one aged 18 to 30 and one aged 80 or older), the study analyzed two additional independent replicas of 1 million unique cDNA reads from the same blood draw.

Systemically healthy Caucasian individuals from Russia, some 38 in total and aged 6 to 90 years, were included as donors. Each donor gave roughly 9.5 milliliters of peripheral blood, collected into EDTA-treated Vacutainer tubes. Ficoll-Paque density-gradient centrifugation was used to isolate PBMCs, with at least 6 million per sample. Total RNA, at least 6 micrograms per sample, was extracted from PBMCs with Trizol reagent. The percentages of naive CD45RAhigh/CD27high T cells were determined by flow cytometry on a PBMC aliquot from every donor. The library was made by 5' RACE. TCRdb records Illumina HiSeq 2500 as the sequencer. A second PCR of 7 to 11 cycles was performed with a sample-barcoded 5' primer and a J-beta primer mix. Each TCR beta cDNA molecule received a unique molecular identifier from a template-switch 5' adaptor carrying 12 random nucleotides. Each sample yielded at least 3 million CDR3-containing paired-end reads. First-strand cDNA synthesis was performed from all RNA using the Mint cDNA synthesis kit, with priming by a TRBC-specific oligonucleotide. Following uracil-DNA glycosylase treatment, all cDNA underwent a first 18-cycle PCR with the universal primers M1SS and BC2_uni_R. The original methods were these. For normalization, 1 million high-quality reads, each with a distinct molecular identifier, were randomly selected from each sample. Reads with shared molecular identifiers were discarded instead of being binned into consensus sequences. CDR3 identification, clonotype clustering and error correction used MiTCR with a Q25 quality threshold and the strictest error-elimination algorithm. A nonparametric unseen species model with Euler transformation was used to estimate a lower bound on total TCR beta diversity. Starting from the raw public reads, TCRdb applied fastp trimming at Q25, assembled clones with MiXCR and retained in-frame beta chains. Merged by CDR3 protein, the rows form single entries marked with the most common genes and DNA. These V and J calls rely on TCRdb rather than the paper's analysis. The sample contains roughly 1,100,000 distinct CDR3 sequences, about 23% of them found a single time. The top ten constitute about 0.69% of the sample.

Inclusive of the bounding cysteine and phenylalanine, the CDR3 is 14 residues long. CDR3 DNA only is kept here, 42 bases in frame from base 1. Per the germline V gene, SQVTM is the CDR1 and ANQGSEA is the CDR2. V and J are truncated by 6 bases and 10 bases respectively, leaving an intervening sequence of 21 bases. Points the paper makes about the study in general: Total diversity estimates from one million sequenced T cells were considered lower bounds and underestimates. Observed TCR beta diversity per million T cells fell roughly linearly with age, and a significant reduction was already apparent by age approximately 41. Because profiling used bulk unsorted PBMCs, naive and antigen-experienced compartments could not be compared conclusively. Observed TCR beta diversity correlated strongly with the percentage of naive T cells measured by flow cytometry. Compared with the aged group, more naive CD4+ T cells, fewer expanded clones and increased TCR diversity were shown by the long-lived group, suggesting age selection. Because the CMV infection status of the donors was unknown, age-related changes in expanded clonotypes may potentially have been confounded.

Turning to this clonotype: Its recognized antigen is unknown. The record has no base qualities; no much larger clone is one base away.

These same data were also listed under a study on T cells of mothers and their children. The second study's paper adds: Nine systemically healthy Caucasian individuals served as donors, namely three mothers together with their six children. cDNA synthesis consumed the entire amount of extracted RNA, loaded at 1.5 ug RNA in each 15 ul reaction. Sample barcodes and 2-4 random nucleotides were added via the M1S primer in the second PCR. Each mother yielded over 8 million TCR beta CDR3 reads and each child 2.5 million to 3.5 million reads. In both related and unrelated pairs, thymic selection shapes the output of TCR recombination in a similar way, with inherited differences having only a minor effect. Normalized repertoire overlap was always found to be slightly, but never significantly, higher in related mother-child pairs than in unrelated mother-child pairs. No persistent microchimeric T cell clones were detected, at a sensitivity of 90 to 100 clones per million clonotypes. Deep NGS was used in the study to compare the TCR beta repertoires of mothers and children and to look for features that separate related mother-child pairs from unrelated individuals. Mothers averaged roughly 36 +/- 4 years of age and children averaged roughly 12 +/- 4 years. Libraries were sequenced on Illumina HiSeq 2000 with 100+100 nt paired-end reads after adapter ligation with NEBNext reagents. To avoid cross-contamination, the mother libraries and the child libraries were prepared a month apart and sequenced in separate runs. Each donor had between 500,000 and 2,000,000 distinct TCR beta clonotypes identified. Naive TCR beta clonotypes were estimated from low-frequency clonotypes matched to each donor's FACS-determined naive share, without sorting.

The sequence is built from TRBV29-1 and TRBJ1-4; TRBD1 is possibly the D segment (5 matching bases). Material: blood. This sequence originates from a girl aged 2-10 years in good health. The CDR3 here reads CSVFTGRSPGKLFF. The nucleotide sequence reads as follows: TGCAGCGTATTTACAGGACGTAGTCCCGGAAAACTGTTTTTT.